The rows below give T cell receptor beta chains drawn from one sample of a study of blood T cell repertoires in COVID-19. Profiling relied on immunoSEQ multiplex PCR, and the TCRdb table lists in-frame clones only, not all of them. Counted here are about 96,000 clones, 70% to 90% occurring once; the ten biggest clones make up roughly 4.2%. Input material: peripheral blood. The receptors shown here come from a human donor with COVID-19, enrolled during active disease. The donor label of this sample is uncertain. CDR3s include the opening cysteine and the closing phenylalanine or tryptophan. D genes are given only for firm matches. Not all rows give a size; the values are once, few, many and, for expanded clones, a class.

D gene: NA; V gene: TRBV7-2; J gene: TRBJ2-5; clone size: NA; CDR3 DNA: TGTGCCAGCAGCGCGTACCAAGAGACCCAGTACTTC; CDR3 protein: CASSAYQETQYF
D gene: NA; V gene: TRBV7-3; J gene: TRBJ2-7; clone size: NA; CDR3 DNA: TGTGCCAGCAGCCCGGACAGGGAGGGCGAGCAGTACTTC; CDR3 protein: CASSPDREGEQYF
D gene: TRBD2; V gene: TRBV7-3; J gene: TRBJ2-1; clone size: NA; CDR3 DNA: TGTGCCAGCAGCCCCCTAGCGGCTCACTACAATGAGCAGTTCTTC; CDR3 protein: CASSPLAAHYNEQFF
D gene: NA; V gene: TRBV19; J gene: TRBJ1-5; clone size: few; CDR3 DNA: TGTGCCAGTAACCCCTACGGGGGGCTGGGCAATCAGCCCCAGCATTTT; CDR3 protein: CASNPYGGLGNQPQHF
D gene: NA; V gene: TRBV9; J gene: TRBJ1-1; clone size: NA; CDR3 DNA: TGTGCCAGCAGCGTAGGGCCGATGAACACTGAAGCTTTCTTT; CDR3 protein: CASSVGPMNTEAFF
D gene: NA; V gene: TRBV18; J gene: TRBJ1-2; clone size: NA; CDR3 DNA: TGTGCCAGCTCACCGTCTGAGGGCGACGGCTACACCTTC; CDR3 protein: CASSPSEGDGYTF
D gene: NA; V gene: TRBV7-9; J gene: TRBJ1-2; clone size: NA; CDR3 DNA: TGTGCCAGCAGCTTAAGTGACGGGGGCTATGGCTACACCTTC; CDR3 protein: CASSLSDGGYGYTF
D gene: TRBD2; V gene: TRBV5-4; J gene: TRBJ2-7; clone size: NA; CDR3 DNA: TGTGCCAGCAGCTCGGGACTAGCGGGAGGTATCTACGAGCAGTACTTC; CDR3 protein: CASSSGLAGGIYEQYF
D gene: TRBD2; V gene: TRBV12-3/TRBV12-4; J gene: TRBJ2-3; clone size: NA; CDR3 DNA: TGTGCCAGCAGTAAACTAGCGGTGGGGAAGTATTTT; CDR3 protein: CASSKLAVGKYF
D gene: TRBD1; V gene: TRBV7-9; J gene: TRBJ1-6; clone size: NA; CDR3 DNA: TGTGCCAGCAGCCCAGGGACAGGCCCGGGTGTTCCCCTCCACTTT; CDR3 protein: CASSPGTGPGVPLHF
D gene: TRBD1; V gene: TRBV7-9; J gene: TRBJ1-4; clone size: NA; CDR3 DNA: TGTGCCAGCAGCTCTGGACAGGGAGGTGAAAAACTGTTTTTT; CDR3 protein: CASSSGQGGEKLFF